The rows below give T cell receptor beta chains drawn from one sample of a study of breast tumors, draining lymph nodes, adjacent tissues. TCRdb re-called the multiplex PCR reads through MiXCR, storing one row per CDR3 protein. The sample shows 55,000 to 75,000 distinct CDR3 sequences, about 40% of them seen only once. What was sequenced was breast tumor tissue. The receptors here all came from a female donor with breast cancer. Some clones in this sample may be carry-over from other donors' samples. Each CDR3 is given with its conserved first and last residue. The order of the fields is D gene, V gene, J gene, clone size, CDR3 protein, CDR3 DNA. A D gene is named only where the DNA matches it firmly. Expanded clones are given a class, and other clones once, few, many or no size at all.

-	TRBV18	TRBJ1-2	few	CASSPPGLGSGGGYTF	TGTGCCAGCTCACCACCAGGTTTGGGGTCTGGCGGCGGCTACACCTTC
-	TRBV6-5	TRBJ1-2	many	CASMDTMADHYGYTF	TGTGCCAGCATGGATACGATGGCAGATCACTATGGCTACACCTTC
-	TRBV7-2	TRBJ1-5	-	CASSLVLGVYCLWHF	TGTGCCAGCAGCTTAGTACTGGGGGTATATTGTTTGTGGCATTTT
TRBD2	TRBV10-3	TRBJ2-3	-	CAISESGLAGQYTDTQYF	TGTGCCATCAGTGAGTCGGGACTAGCGGGGCAGTACACAGATACGCAGTATTTT
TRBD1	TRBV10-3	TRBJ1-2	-	CARGNRGGGYTF	TGTGCTAGAGGGAACAGGGGTGGAGGCTACACCTTC
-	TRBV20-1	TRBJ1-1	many	CSAEPRQVVGAEAFF	TGCAGTGCGGAACCCCGACAGGTCGTAGGGGCTGAAGCTTTCTTT
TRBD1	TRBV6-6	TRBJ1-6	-	CVSSPGTGLQSPLHF	TGTGTCAGCAGCCCCGGGACAGGGTTACAATCACCCCTCCACTTT
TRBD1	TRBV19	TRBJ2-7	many	CASSSYGTGGYEQYF	TGTGCCAGTAGTTCGTACGGGACAGGGGGGTACGAGCAGTACTTC
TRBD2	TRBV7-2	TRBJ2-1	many	CASSLVGGGLHNEQFF	TGTGCCAGCAGCTTAGTGGGCGGGGGGCTCCACAATGAGCAGTTCTTC
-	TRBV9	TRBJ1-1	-	CASSVGIGAGTEAFF	TGTGCCAGCAGCGTAGGTATAGGGGCGGGCACTGAAGCTTTCTTT
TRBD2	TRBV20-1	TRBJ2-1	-	CSASSPTGTTQFF	TGCAGTGCTAGTTCCCCAACCGGGACTACCCAGTTCTTC
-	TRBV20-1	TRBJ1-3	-	CSARPGPDSGNTIYF	TGCAGTGCTAGACCCGGGCCCGACTCTGGAAACACCATATATTTT
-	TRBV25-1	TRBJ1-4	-	CASSAASLGEKLVF	TGTGCCAGCAGCGCGGCCTCCCTCGGGGAAAAACTGGTTTTT
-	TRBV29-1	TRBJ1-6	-	CSASNNSPLHF	TGCAGCGCCTCGAATAATTCACCCCTCCACTTT
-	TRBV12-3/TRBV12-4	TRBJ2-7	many	CASSGGTILEQYF	TGTGCCAGCAGCGGCGGGACAATCCTCGAGCAGTACTTC
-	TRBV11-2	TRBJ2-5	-	CASSLFPEPQYF	TGTGCCAGCAGCTTGTTCCCGGAGCCCCAGTACTTC
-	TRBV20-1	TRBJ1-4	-	CSASLGEKLFF	TGCAGTGCTTCCCTCGGGGAAAAACTGTTTTTT
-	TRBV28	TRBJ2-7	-	CASRSPSAGENRFYEQYF	TGTGCCAGCAGATCGCCCTCGGCAGGGGAAAATCGATTTTACGAGCAGTACTTC
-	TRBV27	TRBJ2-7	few	CASSYLGTYEQYF	TGTGCCAGCAGTTATTTAGGGACCTACGAGCAGTACTTC
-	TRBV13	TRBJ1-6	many	CASSSDSRAANSPLHF	TGTGCCAGCAGCTCGGACTCCCGAGCGGCTAATTCACCCCTCCACTTT
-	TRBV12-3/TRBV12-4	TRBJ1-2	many	CASSLGSLYGYTF	TGTGCCAGCAGTTTGGGCAGTCTCTATGGCTACACCTTC
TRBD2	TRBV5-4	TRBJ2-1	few	CASSETSGRTYNEQFF	TGTGCCAGCAGCGAGACTAGCGGGAGAACCTACAATGAGCAGTTCTTC
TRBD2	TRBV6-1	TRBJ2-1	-	CAISEREESNEQFF	TGTGCCATCAGTGAGCGGGAGGAGTCGAATGAGCAGTTCTTC
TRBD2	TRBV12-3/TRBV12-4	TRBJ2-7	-	CASSPRLAGEEQYF	TGTGCCAGCAGTCCCCGACTAGCGGGAGAGGAGCAGTACTTC
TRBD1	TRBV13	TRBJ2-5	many	CASSRTGNYLRETQYF	TGTGCCAGCAGCCGGACAGGGAATTACCTCCGGGAGACCCAGTACTTC
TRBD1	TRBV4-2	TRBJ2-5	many	CASSQPRDSRYQETQYF	TGTGCCAGCAGCCAACCTAGGGACAGTCGGTACCAAGAGACCCAGTACTTC
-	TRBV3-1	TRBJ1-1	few	CASSQGQWEVKAEAFF	TGTGCCAGCAGCCAAGGGCAGTGGGAGGTTAAGGCTGAAGCTTTCTTT
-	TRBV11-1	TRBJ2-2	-	CASSRGQTTAGELFF	TGTGCCAGCAGCCGTGGGCAGACAACCGCCGGGGAGCTGTTTTTT
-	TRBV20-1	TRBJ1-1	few	CSASQGSNTEAFF	TGCAGTGCTAGTCAGGGGTCCAACACTGAAGCTTTCTTT
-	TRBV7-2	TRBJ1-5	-	CASSLRWPSGGIGETQHF	TGTGCCAGCAGCTTACGCTGGCCTAGCGGGGGGATAGGGGAGACCCAGCATTTT
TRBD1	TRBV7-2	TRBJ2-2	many	CASSFRDRVGSAGELFF	TGTGCCAGCAGCTTCCGGGACAGGGTCGGGTCGGCCGGGGAGCTGTTTTTT
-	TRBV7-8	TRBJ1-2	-	CASSHAPGANYGYPF	TGTGCCAGCAGCCATGCACCAGGGGCTAACTATGGCTACCCCTTC
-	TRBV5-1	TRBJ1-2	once	CASSLWTGFNYGYTF	TGCGCCAGCAGCCTCTGGACGGGGTTTAACTATGGCTACACCTTC
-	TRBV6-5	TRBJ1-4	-	CASSHSGQAFTSGKLFF	TGTGCCAGCAGTCACTCGGGGCAGGCGTTTACCTCTGGAAAACTGTTTTTT
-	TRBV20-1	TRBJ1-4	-	CSAREQGVETLFF	TGCAGTGCTAGGGAGCAGGGAGTCGAAACGCTGTTTTTT
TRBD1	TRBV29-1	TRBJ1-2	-	CSALLGTANYGYTF	TGCAGCGCACTTCTCGGGACAGCGAACTATGGCTACACCTTC
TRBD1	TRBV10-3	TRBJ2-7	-	CASSLMTGTEQYF	TGTGCCAGCAGTTTAATGACAGGGACCGAGCAGTACTTC
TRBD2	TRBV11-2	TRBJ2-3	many	CASSPLTTSGTSTDTQYF	TGTGCCAGCAGCCCACTAACTACTAGCGGGACAAGCACAGATACGCAGTATTTT
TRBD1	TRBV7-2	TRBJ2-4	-	CASSLAYRGLLNIQYF	TGTGCCAGCAGCTTAGCCTACAGGGGGCTGTTAAACATTCAGTACTTC
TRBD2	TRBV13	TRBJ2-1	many	CASSLRLAGIHNEQFF	TGTGCCAGCAGCCTCCGACTAGCGGGAATACACAATGAGCAGTTCTTC
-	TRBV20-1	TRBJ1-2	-	CSARRTEAGNGYTF	TGTAGTGCTAGAAGGACAGAGGCCGGGAATGGCTACACCTTC
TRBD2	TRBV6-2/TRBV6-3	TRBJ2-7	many	CASNSGLAYEQYF	TGTGCCAGCAATTCGGGACTAGCATACGAGCAGTACTTC
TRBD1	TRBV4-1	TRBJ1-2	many	CASSQVSAGGKDGYTF	TGCGCCAGCAGCCAAGTATCGGCAGGGGGCAAAGATGGCTACACCTTC
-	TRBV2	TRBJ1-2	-	CASSGQSRSYGYTF	TGTGCCAGCAGTGGACAGTCCAGGAGCTATGGCTACACCTTC
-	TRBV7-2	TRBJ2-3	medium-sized	CASSFGGPNTQYF	TGTGCCAGCAGCTTCGGTGGCCCGAATACGCAGTATTTT
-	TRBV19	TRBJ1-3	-	CASRPEISSGNTIYF	TGTGCCAGTCGACCCGAAATCTCCTCTGGAAACACCATATATTTT
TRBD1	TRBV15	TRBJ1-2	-	CATSATERQGAWGYTF	TGTGCCACCAGCGCAACAGAAAGACAGGGGGCGTGGGGCTACACCTTC
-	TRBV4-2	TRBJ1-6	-	CASSQREGVRNSPLHF	TGTGCCAGCAGCCAACGAGAGGGTGTCCGGAATTCACCCCTCCACTTT
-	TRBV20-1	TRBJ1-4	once	CSAKRSDPMLRANEKLFF	TGCAGTGCTAAAAGGTCGGACCCCATGCTACGAGCTAATGAAAAACTGTTTTTT
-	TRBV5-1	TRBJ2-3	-	CASSLARRGEGTDTQYF	TGCGCCAGCAGCTTGGCCAGGCGAGGGGAAGGCACAGATACGCAGTATTTT
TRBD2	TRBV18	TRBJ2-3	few	CASSPTGGSTDTQYF	TGTGCCAGCTCACCCACGGGGGGGAGCACAGATACGCAGTATTTT
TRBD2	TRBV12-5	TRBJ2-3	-	CASGSLAGGQQYF	TGTGCTAGTGGGTCCCTAGCGGGGGGGCAGCAGTATTTT
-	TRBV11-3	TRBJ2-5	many	CASSLVDSIQYF	TGTGCCAGCAGCTTAGTGGATAGTATCCAGTACTTC